The clone carrying this T cell receptor (beta chain) was recorded a few times. What it binds is unknown. The sample belongs to a study of post-analysis software for immune sequencing data. On the study more broadly: The patients showed relapsing-remitting, secondary progressive and progressive-relapsing multiple sclerosis courses. Whole-study findings and limits: Among four to six TRBV segments more frequent in patients than controls were TRBV5-6, TRBV5-1 and TRBV20-1. For normalized Chao1 diversity, multiple sclerosis patients scored significantly lower than controls did.

Prepared libraries of TCR beta cDNA carried unique molecular identifiers. The authors obtained roughly 0.5 million cDNA molecules from approximately 1 to 10 million T cells. Via MiXCR, TCRdb re-called the PCR reads, giving one row per CDR3 protein. The sample has about 770,000 distinct CDR3 sequences, around 46% seen once. Germline loops: CDR1 SGDLS, CDR2 YYNGEE. This CDR3 comprises 17 residues. Trimming removed 0 bases at V and 2 bases at J, with 17 bases between. The sequencing input was blood. This TCR was sampled from a girl aged 10-17 years with multiple sclerosis. The chain uses TRBV9 and TRBJ1-2; possibly TRBD1 for D (6 bases). For the CDR3, the DNA is TGTGCCAGCAGCGTAGCCCTCCGGGACACCTCAAACTATGGCTACACCTTC. Translation gives CASSVALRDTSNYGYTF. The variable domain in full, with the rest retrieved from reference TRBV9 and TRBJ1-2, is DSGVTQTPKHLITATGQRVTLRCSPRSGDLSVYWYQQSLDQGLQFLIQYYNGEERAKGNILERFSAQQFPDLHSELNLSSLELGDSALYFCASSVALRDTSNYGYTFGSGTRLTVV.